This TCR beta chain derives from a study of metastatic and nonmetastatic thyroid tumors. For the study at large: For malignant and benign thyroid patients, tumor or nodule tissue and blood were the sources whose repertoires were compared. Notes on the study in general: Significantly higher TCR beta diversity was reportedly seen in malignant thyroid tumors than benign nodules, in blood and tumor.

The V and J ends lost 0 bases and 5 bases respectively, with 8 bases between them. Germline V gives CDR1 SGDLS, CDR2 YYNGEE. The CDR3 sequence is 13 residues long. Under the authors' procedure: Building a distant-metastasis classifier for papillary thyroid cancer drew on CDR3 differences across clinicopathological groups. TCRdb recomputed clones from the PCR reads via MiXCR. The V and J calls follow TCRdb's processing rather than the paper's. The sample includes about 85,000 clones, 8% to 9.5% of them seen just once. This clone was detected ten times or more. As yet, its antigen is unknown. There were no patients who had received any treatment before thyroid surgery.

The TCR sequence derives from a female donor with papillary thyroid cancer or a benign thyroid nodule (not recorded which). Some clones in this sample may be carry-over from other donors' samples. Sequenced input: blood. The V gene is TRBV9, the J gene TRBJ2-5; D is uncertain. The CDR3 reads CASSVEGIETQYF. CDR3 sequence (DNA): TGTGCCAGCAGCGTAGAAGGTATTGAGACCCAGTACTTC.